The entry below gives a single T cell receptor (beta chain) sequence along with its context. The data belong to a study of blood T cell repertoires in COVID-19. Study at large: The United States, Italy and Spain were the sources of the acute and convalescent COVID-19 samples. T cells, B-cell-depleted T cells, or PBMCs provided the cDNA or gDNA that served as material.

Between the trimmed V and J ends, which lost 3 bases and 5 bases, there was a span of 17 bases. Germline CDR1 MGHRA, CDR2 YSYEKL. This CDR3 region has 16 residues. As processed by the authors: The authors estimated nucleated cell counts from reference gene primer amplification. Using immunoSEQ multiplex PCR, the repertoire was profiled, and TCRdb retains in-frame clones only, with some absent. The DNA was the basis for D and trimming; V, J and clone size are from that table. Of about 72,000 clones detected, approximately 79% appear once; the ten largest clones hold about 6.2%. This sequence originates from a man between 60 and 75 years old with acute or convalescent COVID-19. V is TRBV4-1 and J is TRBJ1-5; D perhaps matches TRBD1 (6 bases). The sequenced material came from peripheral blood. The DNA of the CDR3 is TGCGCCAGCAGCCATCGCGGGCGGGGGCCCGATCAGCCCCAGCATTTT. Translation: CASSHRGRGPDQPQHF.